Below are 27 T cell receptor beta chains sequenced from a single sample in a study of cytomegalovirus exposure and HLA in healthy donors. PCR amplification relied on 60 Vbeta primers (plus 13 Jbeta primers). Sequencing used immunoSEQ multiplex PCR; TCRdb keeps in-frame clones, though not all of them. The sample contains approximately 180,000 clones, around 80% of which appear only once. Sequenced sample: PBMCs. All receptors come from a young man in good health and CMV-seropositive.

This clone was seen only a few times. The V and J genes are TRBV4-2 and TRBJ2-2; TRBD2 aligns across 7 bases. V gave up 3 bases and J gave up 4 bases; unmatched junction bases: 8. The length of the CDR3 is 16 residues. Germline values: CDR1 LGHNA, CDR2 YNFKEQ. This chain's CDR3 is CASSQDNSGSTGELFF. In nucleotides, the CDR3 is TGTGCCAGCAGCCAGGACAATAGCGGGTCCACCGGGGAGCTGTTTTTT.

The genes are TRBV20-1 and TRBJ1-1; possible D gene TRBD1, 5 bases. This CDR3 has 11 amino acids. Germline V gene lookup returns CDR1 DFQATT and CDR2 SNEGSKA (reference sequence). V lost 6 bases, J lost 7 bases, and 12 bases lay in between. The DNA for the CDR3 is TGCAGTGCCGGGGGAGACGGTGAAGCTTTCTTT. It specifies CSAGGDGEAFF.

The CDR3 DNA reads as TGCGCCAGCAGCCAAGAAGACGGGAGGGCCTACAATGAGCAGTTCTTC. Residues: CASSQEDGRAYNEQFF. This chain links TRBV4-1 with TRBJ2-1; 8 nucleotides match TRBD2. In germline, CDR1 is MGHRA, CDR2 YSYEKL. The junction had 3 bases not matched to a gene; V was cut back by 0 bases and J by 2 bases. The CDR3 runs to 16 residues.

V is TRBV19 and J is TRBJ2-1; maybe TRBD2 (5 bases). Per the germline V gene, CDR1 is LNHDA and CDR2 is SQIVND (reference sequence). Trimming left V 3 bases short and J 12 bases short, with 15 bases between. CDR3 size: 13 residues. The CDR3 protein is CASSISFREGQFF. For the CDR3, the DNA is TGTGCCAGTAGTATTTCTTTCCGAGAGGGGCAGTTCTTC.

The rearrangement links TRBV7-2 to TRBJ1-5; maybe TRBD1 (6 bases). The CDR3 sequence is 16 residues long. V lost 5 bases, J lost 0 bases, and 14 bases lay in between. Germline CDR1 is SGHTA and CDR2 is FQGNSA. The CDR3 here is CASSPAGTHSNQPQHF. The CDR3 DNA follows: TGTGCCAGCAGCCCCGCCGGGACACATAGCAATCAGCCCCAGCATTTT.

The chain has TRBV28 and TRBJ1-2; possibly TRBD1 for D (5 bases). CDR3 size: 14 residues. V lost 8 bases to trimming and J lost 2 bases, with 15 bases between them. Per germline, CDR1 MDHEN and CDR2 SYDVKM. The CDR3 region is CASGAGSANYGYTF. In DNA, the CDR3 is TGTGCCAGCGGGGCCGGGTCGGCGAACTATGGCTACACCTTC.

The rearrangement uses TRBV28 and TRBJ2-3; 11 bases match TRBD2. The CDR3 totals 15 residues. Germline values: CDR1 MDHEN, CDR2 SYDVKM. V lost 6 bases and J lost 6; bases outside the gene matches: 8. CDR3 sequence: CASSLSGRGGDTQYF. DNA for the CDR3: TGTGCCAGCAGCCTTAGCGGGAGGGGTGGGGATACGCAGTATTTT.

CDR3 loop: CASSDRGNSNQPQHF. The CDR3 DNA sequence: TGTGCCAGCAGTGACAGGGGGAATAGCAATCAGCCCCAGCATTTT. This chain uses TRBV27 with TRBJ1-5; 9 nucleotides agree with TRBD1. Germline CDR1 and CDR2: MNHEY and SMNVEV (reference sequence). V was clipped by 5 bases and J by 0 bases; unmatched bases: 2. This CDR3 has 15 residues.

CDR3 coding DNA: TGTGCCAGCAGTTACACACGACAGTACGAGCAGTACTTC. Its protein is CASSYTRQYEQYF. The chain links TRBV6-5 to TRBJ2-7; D may be TRBD1 (5 bases). CDR1 MNHEY and CDR2 SVGAGI come from the germline V gene. The CDR3 spans 13 residues. V lost 2 bases and J lost 4, with 9 bases in between.

The J gene is TRBJ2-1, the V gene TRBV4-1, with 7 bases fitting TRBD1. The trim removed 1 base at V and 6 bases at J, leaving 6 bases unmatched. CDR1 is MGHRA, CDR2 YSYEKL, per germline. The CDR3 sequence is 15 residues long. CDR3 protein: CASSQVLGQRNEQFF. DNA of the CDR3: TGCGCCAGCAGCCAAGTGTTGGGACAGCGCAATGAGCAGTTCTTC.

The chain uses TRBV5-1 and TRBJ1-1, with D hard to call. Trimming cost V 1 base and J 4 bases, with 14 bases left between them. The CDR3 has 15 residues. CDR1 is SGHRS, CDR2 YFSETQ, per germline. The CDR3 coding sequence is TGCGCCAGCAGCTTGTCTAGGGCCGCGGGCACTGAAGCTTTCTTT. Amino acid sequence: CASSLSRAAGTEAFF.

V is TRBV2 and J is TRBJ2-1; 7 bases agree with TRBD2. In germline, CDR1 is SNHLY, CDR2 FYNNEI. The CDR3 length is 14 residues. Losses at the gene ends were 6 bases for V and 2 bases for J; bases not matched to a gene: 4. The CDR3 sequence: CASRTSFPYNEQFF. Written as DNA, the CDR3 is TGTGCCAGCAGGACTAGCTTCCCCTACAATGAGCAGTTCTTC.

The CDR3: CASSWGGLSSYEQYF. The CDR3 nucleotides are TGTGCCAGCAGTTGGGGGGGGTTGAGCTCCTACGAGCAGTACTTC. The chain carries TRBV6-1 and TRBJ2-7; 7 bases map to TRBD2. The V gene end was trimmed by 5 bases and the J gene end by 0 bases; junction bases not matched to a gene: 7. This CDR3 has 15 residues. The germline gives CDR1 MNHNS, CDR2 SASEGT.

The chain is built from TRBV5-4 and TRBJ2-3; TRBD2 aligns across 13 bases. CDR3 length equals 15 residues. Looked up from germline, CDR1 is SGHNT and CDR2 is YYREEE (reference sequence). Unmatched junction bases numbered 3, after V lost 4 bases and J lost 4 bases. This CDR3 is CASSLTSGGPDTQYF. Written as DNA, the CDR3 is TGTGCCAGCAGCCTGACTAGCGGGGGGCCAGATACGCAGTATTTT.

This rearrangement joins TRBV7-9 to TRBJ2-7, with 7 bases that match TRBD2. This CDR3 is 14 amino acids long. With 1 base clipped from V and 6 bases from J, the junction kept 6 bases outside the gene matches. From germline, CDR1 is SEHNR and CDR2 FQNEAQ (reference sequence). The CDR3 nucleotides read TGTGCCAGCAGCTTAGGGAAGACTAGCTCCGAGCAGTACTTC. Translated, it gives CASSLGKTSSEQYF. Looking up the rest from reference TRBV7-9 and TRBJ2-7 gives the full variable domain: DTGVSQNPRHKITKRGQNVTFRCDPISEHNRLYWYRQTLGQGPEFLTYFQNEAQLEKSRLLSDRFSAERPKGSFSTLEIQRTEQGDSAMYLCASSLGKTSSEQYFGPGTRLTVT.

This chain uses TRBV28 with TRBJ1-1; D is uncertain. V shed 6 bases and J shed 8 bases, with 19 bases lying between them. The V gene's germline CDR1 is MDHEN and CDR2 SYDVKM. This CDR3 is 14 amino acids long. The CDR3 protein is CASSRNGFTREAFF. The CDR3 coding sequence is TGTGCCAGCAGCCGAAACGGGTTCACGAGGGAAGCTTTCTTT.

The chain combines TRBV5-6 with TRBJ1-6; possibly TRBD1 for D (5 bases). This CDR3 comprises 15 residues. Per the germline V gene, CDR1 is SGHDT and CDR2 is YYEEEE. V dropped 3 bases and J dropped 9 bases, with 16 bases sitting between them. CDR3 amino acids: CASSWRGIEGSPLHF. CDR3 DNA: TGTGCCAGCAGCTGGCGGGGGATCGAGGGTTCACCCCTCCACTTT.

This clone has only a few counts. This sequence joins TRBV11-3 and TRBJ2-7; tentatively, D is TRBD1 (6 bases). Germline V gene data show CDR1 as SGHNT and CDR2 as YENEEA. The CDR3 runs 15 residues. V gave up 8 bases and J gave up 4 bases, with 21 bases separating them. CDR3 protein: CASYYWSRGGYEQYF. Written as DNA, the CDR3 is TGTGCCAGCTACTATTGGTCCAGGGGTGGGTACGAGCAGTACTTC.

This clone was counted a single time. This rearrangement joins TRBV7-6 to TRBJ2-1, with 7 bases aligning to TRBD1. There are 12 residues in the CDR3. Germline CDR1 is SGHVS and CDR2 is FNYEAQ. V trimming: 8 bases; J trimming: 7 bases; junction bases outside the gene matches: 5. The CDR3, as DNA: TGTGCCAGCGCGACAGGGTTAAATGAGCAGTTCTTC. It translates to CASATGLNEQFF.

This clone is a singleton in its sample. The rearrangement joins TRBV6-5 to TRBJ2-7, with TRBD1 as a possible D gene (6 bases). The V end lost 4 bases, the J end lost 6 bases, and 22 bases lay between the germline ends. This CDR3 has 16 amino acids. Germline V CDR1 and CDR2: MNHEY, SVGAGI. The CDR3 loop is CASSSHRREQGPEQYF. The DNA of the CDR3 is TGTGCCAGCAGTTCCCACCGCCGGGAACAGGGCCCCGAGCAGTACTTC.

As regards this clone: Mismatch with germline at one junction end may stem from a read error. The gene calls are TRBV4-3 and TRBJ1-2; no clear D gene. This CDR3 comprises 14 residues. CDR1 is LGHNA and CDR2 is YSLEER in the germline V gene. The CDR3 spells CASSQAHPAGGYTF. DNA for the CDR3: TGCGCTAGCAGCCAAGCCCACCCGGCGGGCGGCTACACCTTC.

CDR3 coding DNA: TGTGCCAGCAGCCGAAACAGGTATAGCAATCAGCCCCAGCATTTT. Residues: CASSRNRYSNQPQHF. This rearrangement joins TRBV2 to TRBJ1-5, with D possibly being TRBD1 (5 bases). The V gene lost 6 bases and the J gene lost 0 bases, with 12 bases spanning the gap. Germline-derived CDR1 and CDR2 are SNHLY and FYNNEI. The CDR3 consists of 15 residues.

The chain carries TRBV5-5 and TRBJ2-3; maybe TRBD2 (5 bases). Germline V gene data show CDR1 as SGHKS and CDR2 as YYEKEE (reference sequence). CDR3 length: 16 amino acids. Between the trimmed V and J ends, which lost 5 bases and 3 bases, there was a span of 19 bases. The CDR3 DNA reads TGTGCCAGCAGGCAAAGACACCGGGATCCTACAGATACGCAGTATTTT. Protein: CASRQRHRDPTDTQYF. The variable domain in full, completed from reference TRBV5-5 and TRBJ2-3, reads DAGVTQSPTHLIKTRGQQVTLRCSPISGHKSVSWYQQVLGQGPQFIFQYYEKEERGRGNFPDRFSARQFPNYSSELNVNALLLGDSALYLCASRQRHRDPTDTQYFGPGTRLTVL.

The chain combines TRBV27 with TRBJ2-3; D remains unclear. Germline assignment: CDR1 MNHEY and CDR2 SMNVEV (reference sequence). Deletions cut 6 bases from V and 2 bases from J, with 12 bases between. The CDR3 is 14 residues long. Here the CDR3 reads CASSRVFFTDTQYF. CDR3 DNA: TGTGCCAGCAGCCGGGTGTTCTTCACAGATACGCAGTATTTT.

V gene TRBV18 combines with J gene TRBJ2-7, with 7 bases that match TRBD2. Looked up from germline, CDR1 is KGHSH and CDR2 is LQKENI. The trim removed 0 bases at V and 1 base at J, leaving 15 bases unmatched. The CDR3 is made up of 19 amino acids. The CDR3 DNA reads TGTGCCAGCTCACCACCGGGTGAAGCGGGGCCGACCCTTTCCTACGAGCAGTACTTC. This translates into CASSPPGEAGPTLSYEQYF.

The gene calls are TRBV6-5 and TRBJ2-3, with 8 bases lining up with TRBD1. The germline V gene encodes CDR1 MNHEY and CDR2 SVGAGI. The CDR3 covers 12 residues. Trimming at V came to 10 bases and at J to 6 bases, leaving 6 bases not matched to a gene. The CDR3 reads CATGQAGDTQYF. The CDR3 nucleotides read TGTGCCACGGGACAGGCCGGGGATACGCAGTATTTT.

This chain uses TRBV21-1 with TRBJ2-1; no check of the table's D call, TRBD2, against the DNA was made. TRBV21-1 has pseudogene status. The CDR3 length is 13 residues. The CDR3 DNA sequence: TGTGCCAGCAGCTCGCGTAGCGGAAATGAGCAGTTCTTC. It translates to CASSSRSGNEQFF.